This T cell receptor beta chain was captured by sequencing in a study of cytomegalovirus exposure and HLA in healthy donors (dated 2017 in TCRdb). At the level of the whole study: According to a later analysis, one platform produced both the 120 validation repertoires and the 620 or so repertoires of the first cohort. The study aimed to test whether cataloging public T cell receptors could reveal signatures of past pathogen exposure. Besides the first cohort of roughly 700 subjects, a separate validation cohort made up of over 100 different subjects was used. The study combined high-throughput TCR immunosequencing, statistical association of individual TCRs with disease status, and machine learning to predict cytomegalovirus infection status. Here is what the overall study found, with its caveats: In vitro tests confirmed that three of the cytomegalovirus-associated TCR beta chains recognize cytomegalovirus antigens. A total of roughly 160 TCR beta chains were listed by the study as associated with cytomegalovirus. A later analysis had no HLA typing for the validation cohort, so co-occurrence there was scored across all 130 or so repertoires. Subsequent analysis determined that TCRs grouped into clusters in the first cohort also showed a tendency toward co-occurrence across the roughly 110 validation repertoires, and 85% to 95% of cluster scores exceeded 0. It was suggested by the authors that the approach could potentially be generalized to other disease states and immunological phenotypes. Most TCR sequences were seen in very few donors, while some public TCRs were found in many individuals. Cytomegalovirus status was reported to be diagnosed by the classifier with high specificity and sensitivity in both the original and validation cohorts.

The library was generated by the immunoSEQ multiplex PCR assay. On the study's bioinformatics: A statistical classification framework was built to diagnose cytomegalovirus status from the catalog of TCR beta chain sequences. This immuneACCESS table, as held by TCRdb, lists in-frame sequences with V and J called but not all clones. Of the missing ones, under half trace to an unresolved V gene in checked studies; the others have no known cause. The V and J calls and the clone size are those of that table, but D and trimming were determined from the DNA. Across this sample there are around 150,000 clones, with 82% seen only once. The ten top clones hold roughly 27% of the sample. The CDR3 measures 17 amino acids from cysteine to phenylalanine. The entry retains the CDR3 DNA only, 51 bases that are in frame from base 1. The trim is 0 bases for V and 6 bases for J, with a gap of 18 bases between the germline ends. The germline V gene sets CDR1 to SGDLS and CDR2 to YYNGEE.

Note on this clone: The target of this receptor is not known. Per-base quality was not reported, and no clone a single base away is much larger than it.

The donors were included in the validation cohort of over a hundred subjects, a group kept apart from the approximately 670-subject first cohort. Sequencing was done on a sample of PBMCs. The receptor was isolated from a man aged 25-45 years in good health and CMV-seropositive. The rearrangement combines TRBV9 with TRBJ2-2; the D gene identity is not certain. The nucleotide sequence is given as TGTGCCAGCAGCGTAGCTACTCTGGCAAGCGCGGCCGGGGAGCTGTTTTTT. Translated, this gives CASSVATLASAAGELFF. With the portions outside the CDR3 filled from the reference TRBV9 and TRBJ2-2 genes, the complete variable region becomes DSGVTQTPKHLITATGQRVTLRCSPRSGDLSVYWYQQSLDQGLQFLIQYYNGEERAKGNILERFSAQQFPDLHSELNLSSLELGDSALYFCASSVATLASAAGELFFGEGSRLTVL.